The clone carrying this T cell receptor (beta chain) was seen more than once but under ten times. Its antigen is currently unknown. This sample was included in a study of T cell repertoires in cytomegalovirus infection. At the level of the study: The authors relied on CMV epitopes, both recently identified HLA-C-restricted and well-studied HLA-B-restricted. Public signatures in TCR beta pointed to CMV infection and matching HLA type.

Whole-study findings and limits: CMV-specific TCR beta clonotypes restricted by HLA-C were the ones dominating the ex vivo response.

CDR3 length equals 18 residues. Germline V lookup: CDR1 KGHDR, CDR2 SFDVKD. The germline V and J ends were trimmed by 1 base and 2 bases, with 18 bases remaining between them. Each CDR3 protein gets one entry after TCRdb re-called the reads with MiXCR. The sample includes 230,000 or so distinct CDR3 sequences, about 39% of them seen just once. The chain has TRBV24-1 and TRBJ2-3; maybe TRBD2 (6 bases). The receptor comes from a human donor in good health (CMV status not recorded). Some clones in this sample may be carry-over from other donors' samples. The sequencing used CD8+ T cells from cultured PBMCs, collected from culture after CMV antigen stimulation. CDR3 bases: TGTGCCACCAGTGATTTTAAAATGTCAGCGGGCAACACAGATACGCAGTATTTT. Translated: CATSDFKMSAGNTDTQYF.